Given below is one T cell receptor (beta chain) in context. This table comes from immunoSEQ multiplex PCR, and its TCRdb copy is limited to in-frame clones, with some not included. The sample consists of roughly 16,000 clones, 90% to 95% of them appearing once. Germline values: CDR1 SGHTS, CDR2 YDEGEE. Unmatched junction bases numbered 11, after V lost 4 bases and J lost 6 bases. The CDR3 consists of 15 residues. This sample is drawn from a study of blood T cell repertoires in COVID-19. This receptor was obtained from a human donor in a cohort sampled during active COVID-19. The chain carries TRBV5-8 and TRBJ2-7; 9 nucleotides line up with TRBD2. Sequences were obtained from peripheral blood. Written as DNA, the CDR3 is TGTGCCAGCAGCATGTTGCTAGCGGGACCGCCCGAGCAGTACTTC. It codes for CASSMLLAGPPEQYF.